A selection of T cell receptor beta chains follows, all from one sample in a study of identical twins. Each CDR3 protein is one row after TCRdb ran MiXCR on the 5' RACE reads. In the table there are 690,000 or so distinct CDR3 sequences, around 8.3% of which are singletons. These data were likewise used in another study, on yellow fever vaccine responses in identical twins.

Sequenced input: PBMCs. The source is a woman between 18 and 29 years old in good health. The conserved cysteine and the conserved F or W are not part of the CDR3 here.

V	CDR3
TRBV28	ASSRTPRVTSLAEQF
TRBV12-3/TRBV12-4	ASSLPLGQGSNQPQH
TRBV2	ASRTGPPTGELF
TRBV7-2	ASSLAIERGLYEQY
TRBV28	ASSFEHGNEQF
TRBV5-1	ASSFDNSYNEQF
TRBV5-6	ASSHTSGNSYNEQF
TRBV7-2	ASETVGATGELF
TRBV3-1	ASSNGQGSYGYT
TRBV12-5	ASGLVGSDTQY
TRBV3-1	ASSQASKKF
TRBV11-1	ASSFSPTSQGYNSPLH
TRBV6-1	ASGAVSYEQY
TRBV28	ASSPSGRAGTRLPFQY
TRBV6-4	ASSDRGSTEAF
TRBV12-3/TRBV12-4	ASSPGGQGIGQPQH
TRBV18	ASSPPSEPLGEQF
TRBV11-1	ALRERTALLSGANVLT
TRBV12-3/TRBV12-4	ASSPSGGRYNEQF
TRBV20-1	SAKMATEAEQF
TRBV28	ASSPPGTGTETQY
TRBV20-1	SASRVAGGYEQY
TRBV9	ASSVAQGTDTQY
TRBV15	ATSREQGRVNEQF
TRBV11-3	ASSFSQGRQF